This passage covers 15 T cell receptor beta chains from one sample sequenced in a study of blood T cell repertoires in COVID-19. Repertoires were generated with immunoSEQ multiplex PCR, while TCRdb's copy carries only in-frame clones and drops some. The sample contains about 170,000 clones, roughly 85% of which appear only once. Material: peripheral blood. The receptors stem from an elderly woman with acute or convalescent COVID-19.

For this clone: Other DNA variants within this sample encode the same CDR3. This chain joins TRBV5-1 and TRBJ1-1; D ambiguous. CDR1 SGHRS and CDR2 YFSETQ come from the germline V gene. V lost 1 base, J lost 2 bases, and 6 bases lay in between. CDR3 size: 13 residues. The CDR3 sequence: CASSLTVNTEAFF. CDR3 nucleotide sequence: TGCGCCAGCAGCTTGACGGTCAACACTGAAGCTTTCTTT.

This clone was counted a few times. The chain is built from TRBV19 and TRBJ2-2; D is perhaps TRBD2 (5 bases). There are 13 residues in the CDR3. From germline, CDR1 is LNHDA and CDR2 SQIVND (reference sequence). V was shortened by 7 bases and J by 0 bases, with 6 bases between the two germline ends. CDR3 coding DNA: TGTGCCAGTAAGAGGGCGAACACCGGGGAGCTGTTTTTT. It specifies CASKRANTGELFF.

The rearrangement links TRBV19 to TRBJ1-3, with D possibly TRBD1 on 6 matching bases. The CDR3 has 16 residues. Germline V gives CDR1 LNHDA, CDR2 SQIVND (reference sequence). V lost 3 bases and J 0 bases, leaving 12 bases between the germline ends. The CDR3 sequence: CASSIGQGGSGNTIYF. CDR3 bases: TGTGCCAGTAGTATCGGACAAGGGGGCTCTGGAAACACCATATATTTT.

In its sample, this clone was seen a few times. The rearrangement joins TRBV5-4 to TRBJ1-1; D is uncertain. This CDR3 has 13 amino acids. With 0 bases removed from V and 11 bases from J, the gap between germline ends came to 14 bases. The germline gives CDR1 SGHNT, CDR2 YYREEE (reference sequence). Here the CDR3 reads CASSLERLNVAFF. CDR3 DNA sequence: TGTGCCAGCAGCTTGGAGAGACTTAATGTGGCTTTCTTT.

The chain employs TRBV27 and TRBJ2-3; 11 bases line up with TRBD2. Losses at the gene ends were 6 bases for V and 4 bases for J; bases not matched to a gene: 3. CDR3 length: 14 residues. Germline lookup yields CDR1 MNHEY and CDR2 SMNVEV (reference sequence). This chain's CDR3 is CASRGLAVADTQYF. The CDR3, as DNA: TGTGCCAGCAGGGGACTAGCGGTCGCAGATACGCAGTATTTT.

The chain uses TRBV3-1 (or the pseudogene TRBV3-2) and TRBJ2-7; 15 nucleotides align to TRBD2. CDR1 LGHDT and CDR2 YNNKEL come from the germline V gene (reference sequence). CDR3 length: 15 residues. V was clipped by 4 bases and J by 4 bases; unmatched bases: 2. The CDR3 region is CASSLGTSGGYEQYF. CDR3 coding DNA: TGTGCCAGCAGCCTAGGGACTAGCGGGGGGTACGAGCAGTACTTC.

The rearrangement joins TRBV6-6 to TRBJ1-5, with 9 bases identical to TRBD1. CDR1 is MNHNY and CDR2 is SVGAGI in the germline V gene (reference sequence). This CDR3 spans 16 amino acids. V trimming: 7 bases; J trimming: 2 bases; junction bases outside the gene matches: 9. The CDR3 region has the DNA TGTGCCAGCACCAAAGGACAGGGGAAGGGCAATCAGCCCCAGCATTTT. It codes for CASTKGQGKGNQPQHF.

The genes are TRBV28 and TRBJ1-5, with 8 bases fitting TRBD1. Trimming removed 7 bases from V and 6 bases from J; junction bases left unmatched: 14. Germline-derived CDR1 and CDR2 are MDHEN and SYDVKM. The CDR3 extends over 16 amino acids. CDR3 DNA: TGTGCCAGCACCCTGGGGCCCAGGGGGCAGGGTCAGCCCCAGCATTTT. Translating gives CASTLGPRGQGQPQHF.

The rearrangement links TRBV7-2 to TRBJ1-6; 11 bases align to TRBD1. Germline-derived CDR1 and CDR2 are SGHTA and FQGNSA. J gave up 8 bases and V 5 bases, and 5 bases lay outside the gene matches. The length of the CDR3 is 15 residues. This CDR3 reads CASSTWTGGDSPLHF. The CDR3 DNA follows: TGTGCCAGCAGCACATGGACAGGGGGCGATTCACCCCTCCACTTT.

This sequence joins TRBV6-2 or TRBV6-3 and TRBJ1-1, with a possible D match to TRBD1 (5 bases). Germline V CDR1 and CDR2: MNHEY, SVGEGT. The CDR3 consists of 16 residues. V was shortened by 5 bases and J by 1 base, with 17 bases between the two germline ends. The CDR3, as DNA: TGTGCCAGCAGTCCCTGGCAAGCAGGGTCGAACACTGAAGCTTTCTTT. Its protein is CASSPWQAGSNTEAFF.

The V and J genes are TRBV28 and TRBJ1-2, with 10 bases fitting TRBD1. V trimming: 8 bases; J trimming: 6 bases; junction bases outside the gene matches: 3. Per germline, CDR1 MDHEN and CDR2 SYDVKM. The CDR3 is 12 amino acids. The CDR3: CASWGTGDGYTF. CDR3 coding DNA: TGTGCCAGCTGGGGGACAGGGGATGGCTACACCTTC.

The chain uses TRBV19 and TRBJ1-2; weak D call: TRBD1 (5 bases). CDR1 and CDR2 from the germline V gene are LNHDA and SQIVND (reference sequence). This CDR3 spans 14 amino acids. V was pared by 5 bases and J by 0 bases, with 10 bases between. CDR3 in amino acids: CASSGPTANYGYTF. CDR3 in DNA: TGTGCCAGTAGTGGACCGACAGCTAACTATGGCTACACCTTC.

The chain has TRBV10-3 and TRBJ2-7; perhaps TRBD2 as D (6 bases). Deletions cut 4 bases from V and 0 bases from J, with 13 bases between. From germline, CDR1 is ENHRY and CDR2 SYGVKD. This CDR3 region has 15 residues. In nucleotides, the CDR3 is TGTGCCATCAGTGCTGGGACTTTGAGCTCCTACGAGCAGTACTTC. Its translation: CAISAGTLSSYEQYF.

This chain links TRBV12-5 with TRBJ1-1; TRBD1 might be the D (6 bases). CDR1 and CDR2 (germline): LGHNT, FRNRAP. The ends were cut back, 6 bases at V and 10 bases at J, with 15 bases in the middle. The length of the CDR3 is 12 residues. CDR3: CASGAGDLGAFF. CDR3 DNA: TGTGCTAGTGGCGCAGGGGATTTGGGAGCTTTCTTT.

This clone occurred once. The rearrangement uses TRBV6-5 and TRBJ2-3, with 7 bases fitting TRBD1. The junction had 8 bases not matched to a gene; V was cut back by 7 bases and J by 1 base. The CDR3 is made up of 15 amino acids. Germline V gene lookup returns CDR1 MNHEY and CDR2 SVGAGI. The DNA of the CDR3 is TGTGCCAGCACCGCAGGGGGAGTTCGCACAGATACGCAGTATTTT. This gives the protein CASTAGGVRTDTQYF.